Here is one TCR beta chain with its context. These data are taken from a study of blood T cell repertoires in COVID-19. Assay: immunoSEQ multiplex PCR; the TCRdb copy retains only in-frame clones and omits some. The data show 250,000 or so clones, more than 75% seen once. Trimming removed 6 bases at V and 1 base at J, with 15 bases between. The CDR3 is 15 residues long. Germline V gene sequence: CDR1 LNHDA, CDR2 SQIVND (reference sequence). Sample: peripheral blood. The clonotype originates from a woman between 35 and 50 years old who had recovered from COVID-19. The chain uses TRBV19 and TRBJ2-5; tentatively, D is TRBD2 (5 bases). The CDR3 bases are TGTGCCAGTAGGGGTCCGGCAGGAGGCCAAGAGACCCAGTACTTC. This codes for CASRGPAGGQETQYF.